What follows is one T cell receptor (beta chain) and its context. Its antigen remains undetermined. Base qualities are missing; no much larger clone stands one base away. This specimen comes from a study of T cells in Graves' hyperthyroidism and ophthalmopathy (dated by TCRdb to the late 2010s). Looking at the study overall: Peripheral blood was sampled at the time of initial diagnosis, prior to any treatment. TCR V-J signatures able to tell the groups apart were searched for in a discovery cohort of more than 90 patients, of whom roughly 42 had Graves' ophthalmopathy and more than 55 had stable Graves' hyperthyroidism. Prospective prediction of ophthalmopathy was tested in an independent validation cohort of some 19 hyperthyroidism patients and 15 to 17 patients who later progressed to ophthalmopathy. For training and testing, the 95 to 100 patients in the discovery cohort were randomly divided in a 7:3 ratio. The study also compared thyroid tissue and blood T-cell repertoires from 5 to 7 Graves' hyperthyroidism patients. Following sampling, methimazole starting at 30 mg daily was given to hyperthyroidism patients, and high-dose intravenous methylprednisolone was given to ophthalmopathy patients. The paper reports TCR Vbeta CDR3 sequencing of 130 to 150 peripheral blood samples: around 41 ophthalmopathy, fewer than 80 hyperthyroidism and approximately 17 progressor patients. Overall results and qualifications from the work: A model built on a 13 V-J signature distinguished ophthalmopathy from stable hyperthyroidism, reaching 87.88% sensitivity and 81.08% specificity in cross-validation and 80%/75% in testing. Blood samples also contained most of the expanded thyroid clonotypes (frequency above 0.001), which suggests that blood repertoires may reflect thyroid immune responses. Sample size was not statistically predetermined, and investigators were not blinded to group allocation. In validation, progression to ophthalmopathy was predicted by the model with nearly 71% sensitivity and around 76% specificity, a median of roughly 6 months before onset.

From a lookup of the germline V gene, CDR1 and CDR2 are SGHTA and FQGNSA. V is cut by 4 bases and J by 14 bases, and the space between the germline ends is 14 bases. There are 11 amino acids in the CDR3, from cysteine to phenylalanine inclusive. Left in the record is the CDR3 DNA by itself, 33 bases read in frame from the first base. Graves' hyperthyroidism was defined as stable when no progression to ophthalmopathy occurred over 18 months of follow-up. Hyperthyroidism patients were newly diagnosed, had a disease duration of under 2 months, and were aged 18 to 65 years. Exclusion was applied to patients with uncontrolled infections, other autoimmune diseases, pregnancy or lactation. Clinical symptoms, serum thyroxine and TRAb, thyroid ultrasound, and orbital computed tomography formed the basis for the diagnoses. Ficoll-Paque density gradient centrifugation was used to isolate PBMCs from approximately 10 ml of fresh peripheral blood. Total RNA was extracted using Trizol reagent, and RNA quality was assessed on an Agilent 2100 Bioanalyzer.

TCR beta CDR3 regions were amplified from RNA transcripts. The first round of RT-PCR for the TCR CDR3 was performed with the HTBI primer set and the Qiagen OneStep RT-PCR kit. The libraries were constructed in a second round of multiplex PCR and then size-selected and purified. Paired-end sequencing of the libraries was performed with 100 bp reads on an Illumina HiSeq2000. In the authors' own workflow: SOAPnuke was used to process the raw data, removing reads that contained adapters or uncalled bases, had a mean Phred below 15, or lacked an exact match to the constant primer or identifier. High-quality paired reads were merged with COPE v1.2.5, and unique nucleotide sequences were defined as clonotypes. MiTCR v1.1 was used to align the clonotypes against IMGT TRBV, TRBD and TRBJ reference segments. Analysis was restricted to V-J combinations with a frequency above 0.0001, which covered about 99% of repertoires. The TCS score was defined as the ratio of F50 (clonal expansion) to E x V (chaos), calculated using BLOSUM62-based TCRdist between CDR3 peptides within each V-J. Welch's t-statistics and random forest reduced 514 V-J features to 13, which were used in a naive Bayes classifier (R e1071). Using fastp trimming at Q25 and MiXCR clonotype assembly, TCRdb reanalyzed the public sequencing data and kept in-frame beta chains. Rows merge per CDR3 protein into single entries with the most common DNA and genes. The V and J calls here are based on TCRdb, not the publication. Within this sample are some 770,000 distinct CDR3 sequences, with about a sixth of them counted one time only. 8.4% of the sample lies in the top ten.

The TCR sequence derives from a man younger than 30 with Graves' hyperthyroidism. Sequences were obtained from blood. Recombination linked TRBV7-2 to TRBJ2-5; a tentative D match to TRBD2 spans 6 bases. The CDR3 region has the sequence CASSWGTGEYF. The DNA is as follows: TGTGCCAGCAGCTGGGGGACGGGAGAATACTTC. Full variable domain (CDR3 extended with the reference TRBV7-2 and TRBJ2-5 proteins): GAGVSQSPSNKVTEKGKDVELRCDPISGHTALYWYRQSLGQGLEFLIYFQGNSAPDKSGLPSDRFSAERTGGSVSTLTIQRTQQEDSAVYLCASSWGTGEYFGPGTRLLVL.